This T cell receptor beta chain was documented in a study of blood T cell repertoires in COVID-19. Study at large: T cells, B-cell-depleted T cells, or PBMCs provided the cDNA or gDNA that served as material.

Per the study methods: Estimation of nucleated cell counts was performed using reference gene primer amplification. Clones were sequenced by immunoSEQ multiplex PCR, and TCRdb holds only the in-frame ones, with some missing. That table is the source of V, J and clone size, and D and trimming were worked out from the DNA. This sample has 250,000 to 400,000 clones, with approximately 88% found just once. The CDR3 runs to 18 residues. Patients from Seattle were sampled longitudinally, starting during active infection. V usage is TRBV12-2 and J usage is TRBJ1-6; the table's D call of TRBD1 was not tested on the DNA. TRBV12-2 is a pseudogene locus. Sample: peripheral blood. This receptor was taken from a woman aged 30 to 39 with COVID-19, enrolled during active disease. The CDR3 spells CASRLVTGGCSYNSPLHF. CDR3 coding DNA: TGTGCAAGTCGCTTAGTAACAGGGGGCTGCTCCTATAATTCACCCCTCCACTTT.